This entry concerns a single T cell receptor (beta chain). The data derive from a study of cytotoxic CD8 clonotypes in ibrutinib-treated CLL. The overall study: The subjects consisted of approximately twelve relapsed/refractory and 15 treatment-naive individuals, with approximately 18 IGHV unmutated.

V lost 3 bases and J 5 bases, leaving 13 bases between the germline ends. The CDR3 totals 14 residues. Germline V gene data show CDR1 as GTSNPN and CDR2 as SVGIG (reference sequence). TCRdb's table, derived via immunoSEQ multiplex PCR, lists solely in-frame clones and lacks some. The sample lists approximately 22,000 clones, 65% to 75% occurring once. The chain joins TRBV30 to TRBJ2-2; no reliable D call. This sample comprised PBMCs, obtained before ibrutinib treatment. This sequence was found in a human donor with chronic lymphocytic leukemia. The CDR3 here is CAWSEYWITGELFF. Written as DNA, the CDR3 is TGTGCCTGGAGCGAGTATTGGATTACCGGGGAGCTGTTTTTT.